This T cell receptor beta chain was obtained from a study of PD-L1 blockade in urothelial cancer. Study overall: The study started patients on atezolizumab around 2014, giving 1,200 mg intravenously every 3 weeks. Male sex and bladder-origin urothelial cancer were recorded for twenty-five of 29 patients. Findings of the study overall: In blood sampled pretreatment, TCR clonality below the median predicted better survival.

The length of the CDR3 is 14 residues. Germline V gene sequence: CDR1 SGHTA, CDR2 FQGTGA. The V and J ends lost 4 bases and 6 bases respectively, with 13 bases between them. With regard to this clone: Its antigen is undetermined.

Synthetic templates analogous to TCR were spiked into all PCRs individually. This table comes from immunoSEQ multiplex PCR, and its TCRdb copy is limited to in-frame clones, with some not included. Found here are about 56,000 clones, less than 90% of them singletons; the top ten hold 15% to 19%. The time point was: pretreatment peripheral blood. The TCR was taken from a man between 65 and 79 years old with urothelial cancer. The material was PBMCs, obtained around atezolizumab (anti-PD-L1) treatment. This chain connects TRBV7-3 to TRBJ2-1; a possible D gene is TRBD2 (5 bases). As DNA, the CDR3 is TGTGCCAGCAGCTCGGGGAGCTCAATCAATGAGCAGTTCTTC. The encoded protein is CASSSGSSINEQFF.